A selection of T cell receptor beta chains follows, all from one sample in a study of cytotoxic CD8 clonotypes in ibrutinib-treated CLL. The assay was immunoSEQ multiplex PCR, and TCRdb's table has in-frame clones only and misses some. The sample has 23,000 or so clones; 68% are singletons. Sample: PBMCs, taken after 24 months of ibrutinib treatment. The source of these receptors is a human donor with chronic lymphocytic leukemia. CDR3s leave out the opening cysteine and the closing phenylalanine or tryptophan.

TRBJ2-3 TRBV5-6 ASSRDPIPDTQY
TRBJ1-4 TRBV19 ASSSDRELEKLF
TRBJ2-7 TRBV5-3 ASSFGVRNEQY
TRBJ2-2 TRBV4-2 ASSHSTNQAAGELF
TRBJ2-3 TRBV5-6 ASSLVGVSSTDTQY
TRBJ2-1 TRBV5-5 ASRPPSEGGRDEQF
TRBJ1-4 TRBV5-4 ASSPGPGANEKLF
TRBJ1-6 TRBV18 ASSPENGGSPLH
TRBJ2-7 TRBV7-8 ASSPSDRPISREQY
TRBJ2-2 TRBV14 ASSPLQGLGGELF
TRBJ1-1 TRBV18 ASSRNRESHTEAF
TRBJ2-1 TRBV18 ASQQTRGNEQF
TRBJ2-3 TRBV11-2 ASSLDPRGASTDTQY
TRBJ1-1 TRBV27 ASSPRGANTEAF
TRBJ1-1 TRBV18 ASSPEPFNTEAF
TRBJ1-2 TRBV4-1 ASSHSRGDYGYT
TRBJ1-2 TRBV6-5 ASEYDSLRPGYT
TRBJ2-1 TRBV5-1 ASSVVAMSSYNEQF
TRBJ2-1 TRBV11-2 ASSLDYRAYNEQF
TRBJ1-1 TRBV2 ASSPGQIEAF
TRBJ1-1 TRBV29-1 SVEDRGGGGTAF
TRBJ2-2 TRBV29-1 SVEDRSNTGELF
TRBJ1-2 TRBV4-1 ASSQEWGVNNYGYT
TRBJ1-3 TRBV9 ASSPTDRALGNTIY
TRBJ1-1 TRBV5-1 ASSLGQTNTEAF
TRBJ1-5 TRBV7-9 ASSLANQPQH
TRBJ1-2 TRBV19 ASRAPEGLYGYT
TRBJ2-7 TRBV5-8 ASSLAQSGSYEQY
TRBJ1-2 TRBV20-1 SATEGYGYT
TRBJ1-5 TRBV19 ASSIGQGAYQPQH
TRBJ1-3 TRBV5-4 ASSPGTAYSGNTIY
TRBJ1-4 TRBV6-1 ASSAGAPSNEKLF
TRBJ1-3 TRBV5-5 ASSLGGYSGNTIY
TRBJ1-5 TRBV10-2 ASWARDAGQPQH
TRBJ2-1 TRBV29-1 SVEVNGDEQF
TRBJ2-7 TRBV27 ASIRILPLSYEQY
TRBJ1-2 TRBV7-8 ASSPREMSALGGYT
TRBJ1-4 TRBV5-6 ASSTAISGEKLF
TRBJ1-1 TRBV7-9 ASSFGRGFTEAF
TRBJ1-2 TRBV9 ASSVRAGLNYGYT
TRBJ2-5 TRBV27 ASSPGLAGGRRKTQY
TRBJ2-5 TRBV7-9 ASSLGPPRDKHQETQY
TRBJ1-2 TRBV11-2 ASSLVGVYGYT
TRBJ2-6 TRBV9 ASSAWDRSSSGANVLT
TRBJ1-2 TRBV19 ASSIRSGRDYGYT
TRBJ1-5 TRBV20-1 SAPYQGPQH
TRBJ2-5 TRBV27 ASRPQGKETQY
TRBJ2-3 TRBV5-1 ASSLATGGGTDTQY
TRBJ1-6 TRBV2 ASRRDGYNSPLH